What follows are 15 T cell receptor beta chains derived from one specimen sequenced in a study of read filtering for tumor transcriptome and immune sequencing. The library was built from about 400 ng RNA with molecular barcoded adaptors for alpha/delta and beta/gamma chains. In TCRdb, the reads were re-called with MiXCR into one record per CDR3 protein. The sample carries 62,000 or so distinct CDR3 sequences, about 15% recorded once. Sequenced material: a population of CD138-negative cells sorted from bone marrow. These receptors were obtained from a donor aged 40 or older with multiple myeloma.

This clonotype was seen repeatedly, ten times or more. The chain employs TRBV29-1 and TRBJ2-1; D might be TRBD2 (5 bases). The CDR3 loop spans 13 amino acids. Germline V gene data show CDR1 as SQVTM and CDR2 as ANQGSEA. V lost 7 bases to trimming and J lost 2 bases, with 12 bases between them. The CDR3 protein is CSGVANTYNEQFF. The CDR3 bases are TGCAGCGGGGTAGCGAATACCTACAATGAGCAGTTCTTC.

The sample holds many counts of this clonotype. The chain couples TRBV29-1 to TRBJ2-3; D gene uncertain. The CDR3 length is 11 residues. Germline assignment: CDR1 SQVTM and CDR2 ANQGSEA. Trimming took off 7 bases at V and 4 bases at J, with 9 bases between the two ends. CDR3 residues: CSEGISDTQYF. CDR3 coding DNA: TGCAGCGAGGGAATTTCAGATACGCAGTATTTT.

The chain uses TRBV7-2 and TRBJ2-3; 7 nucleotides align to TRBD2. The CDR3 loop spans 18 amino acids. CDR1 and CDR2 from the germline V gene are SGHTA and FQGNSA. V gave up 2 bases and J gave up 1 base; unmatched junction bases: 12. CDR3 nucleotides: TGTGCCAGCAGCTTAAGGGAAGTACAGCGGGAAGGCACAGATACGCAGTATTTT. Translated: CASSLREVQREGTDTQYF.

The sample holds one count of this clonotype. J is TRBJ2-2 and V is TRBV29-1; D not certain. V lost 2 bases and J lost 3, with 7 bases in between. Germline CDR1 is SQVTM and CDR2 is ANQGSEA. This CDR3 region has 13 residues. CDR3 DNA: TGCAGCGTTGAACGGGCGGACACCGGGGAGCTGTTTTTT. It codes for CSVERADTGELFF.

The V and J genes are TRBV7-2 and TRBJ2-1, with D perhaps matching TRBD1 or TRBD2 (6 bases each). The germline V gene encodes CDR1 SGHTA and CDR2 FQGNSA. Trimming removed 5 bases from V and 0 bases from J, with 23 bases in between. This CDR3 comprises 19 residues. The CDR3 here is CASSPGGGSVPGSYNEQFF. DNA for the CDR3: TGTGCCAGCAGCCCCGGAGGGGGGTCGGTCCCAGGCTCCTACAATGAGCAGTTCTTC.

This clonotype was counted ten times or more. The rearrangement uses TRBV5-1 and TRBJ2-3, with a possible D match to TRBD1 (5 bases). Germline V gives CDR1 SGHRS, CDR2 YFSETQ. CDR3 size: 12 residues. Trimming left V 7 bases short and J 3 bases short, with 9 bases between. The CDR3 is CASLDKTDTQYF. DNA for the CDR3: TGCGCCAGCCTGGACAAAACAGATACGCAGTATTTT. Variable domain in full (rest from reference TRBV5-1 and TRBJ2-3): KAGVTQTPRYLIKTRGQQVTLSCSPISGHRSVSWYQQTPGQGLQFLFEYFSETQRNKGNFPGRFSGRQFSNSRSEMNVSTLELGDSALYLCASLDKTDTQYFGPGTRLTVL.

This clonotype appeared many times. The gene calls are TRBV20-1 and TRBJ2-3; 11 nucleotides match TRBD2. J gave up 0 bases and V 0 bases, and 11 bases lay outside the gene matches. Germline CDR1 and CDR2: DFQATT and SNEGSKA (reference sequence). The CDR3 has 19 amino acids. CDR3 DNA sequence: TGCAGTGCTAGAGATCTAGCGGGAGGTTACCCAGTTAGCACAGATACGCAGTATTTT. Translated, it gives CSARDLAGGYPVSTDTQYF.

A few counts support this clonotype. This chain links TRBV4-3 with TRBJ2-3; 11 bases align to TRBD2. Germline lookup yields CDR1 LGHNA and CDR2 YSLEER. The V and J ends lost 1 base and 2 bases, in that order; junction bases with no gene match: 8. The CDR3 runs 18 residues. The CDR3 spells CASSQAPLTSGATDTQYF. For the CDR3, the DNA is TGCGCCAGCAGCCAAGCCCCCCTGACTAGCGGGGCCACAGATACGCAGTATTTT.

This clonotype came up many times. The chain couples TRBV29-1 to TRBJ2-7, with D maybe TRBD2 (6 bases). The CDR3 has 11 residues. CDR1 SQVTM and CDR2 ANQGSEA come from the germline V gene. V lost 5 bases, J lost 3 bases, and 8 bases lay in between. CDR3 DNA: TGCAGCGTTTTGACTAGCTACGAGCAGTACTTC. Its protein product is CSVLTSYEQYF.

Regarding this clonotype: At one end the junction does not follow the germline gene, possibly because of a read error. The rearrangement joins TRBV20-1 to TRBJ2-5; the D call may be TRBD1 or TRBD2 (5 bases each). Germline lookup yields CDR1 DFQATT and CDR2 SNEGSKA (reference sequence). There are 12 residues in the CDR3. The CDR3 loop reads CSTRGPPGTECF. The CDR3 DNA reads TGCAGTACTAGAGGTCCCCCCGGGACCGAATGCTTC.

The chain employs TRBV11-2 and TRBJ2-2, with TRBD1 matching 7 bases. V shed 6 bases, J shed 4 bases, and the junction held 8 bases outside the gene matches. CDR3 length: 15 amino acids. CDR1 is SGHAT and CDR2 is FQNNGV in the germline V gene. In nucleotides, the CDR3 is TGTGCCAGCAGTATAACCGGGACAGCCACCGGGGAGCTGTTTTTT. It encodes CASSITGTATGELFF.

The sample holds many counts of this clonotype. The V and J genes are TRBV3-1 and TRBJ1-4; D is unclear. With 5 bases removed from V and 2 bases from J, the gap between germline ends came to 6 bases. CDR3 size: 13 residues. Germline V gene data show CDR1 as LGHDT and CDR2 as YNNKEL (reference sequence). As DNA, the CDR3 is TGTGCCAGCAGCTACAACACTAATGAAAAACTGTTTTTT. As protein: CASSYNTNEKLFF. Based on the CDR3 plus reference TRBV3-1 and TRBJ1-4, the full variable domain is DTAVSQTPKYLVTQMGNDKSIKCEQNLGHDTMYWYKQDSKKFLKIMFSYNNKELIINETVPNRFSPKSPDKAHLNLHINSLELGDSAVYFCASSYNTNEKLFFGSGTQLSVL.

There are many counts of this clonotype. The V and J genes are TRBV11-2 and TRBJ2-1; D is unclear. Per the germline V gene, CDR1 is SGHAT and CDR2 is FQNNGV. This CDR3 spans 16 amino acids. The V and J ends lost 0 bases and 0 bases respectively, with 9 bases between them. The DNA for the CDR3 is TGTGCCAGCAGCTTAGACGCATGGAGCTCCTACAATGAGCAGTTCTTC. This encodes CASSLDAWSSYNEQFF.

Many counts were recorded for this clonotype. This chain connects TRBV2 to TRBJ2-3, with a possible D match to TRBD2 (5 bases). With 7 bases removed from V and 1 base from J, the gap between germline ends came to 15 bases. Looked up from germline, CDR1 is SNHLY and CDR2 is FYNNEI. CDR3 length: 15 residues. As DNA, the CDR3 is TGTGCCAGCACCCACCGGACTTATCGCACAGATACGCAGTATTTT. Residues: CASTHRTYRTDTQYF.

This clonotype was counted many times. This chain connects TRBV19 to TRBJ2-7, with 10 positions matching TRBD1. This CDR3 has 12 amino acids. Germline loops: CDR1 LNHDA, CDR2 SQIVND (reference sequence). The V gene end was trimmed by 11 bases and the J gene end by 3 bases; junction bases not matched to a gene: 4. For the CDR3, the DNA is TGTGCCTCGGGACAGGGGATCTACGAGCAGTACTTC. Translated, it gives CASGQGIYEQYF.